These T cell receptor beta chains were read from a single sample in a study of CD8+CD57+ T cells in acquired aplastic anemia. TCRdb processed the reads anew with MiXCR; each CDR3 protein has one entry. This sample has a few hundred thousand distinct CDR3 sequences, with roughly a third found just once. Sequenced material: sorted CD4+, CD8+, or CD8+CD57+ T cells (not recorded which) from PBMCs. These receptor sequences come from a human donor with aplastic anemia. Each CDR3 is given with its conserved first and last residue. The D gene is left open where the match is weak. The size field is filled for only some rows; it gives once, few, many or a size class.

CDR3 protein: CASGEGQGSYEQYF
CDR3 DNA: TGTGCCAGTGGTGAAGGACAGGGATCCTACGAGCAGTACTTC
V gene: TRBV12-3/TRBV12-4
clone size: many
CDR3 length: 14
J gene: TRBJ2-7
D gene: TRBD1

CDR3 protein: CASSPGEPYEQYF
CDR3 DNA: TGTGCCAGCAGCCCAGGGGAGCCCTACGAGCAGTACTTC
V gene: TRBV7-6
clone size: -
CDR3 length: 13
J gene: TRBJ2-7
D gene: -

CDR3 protein: CASSEIGQPQHF
CDR3 DNA: TGTGCCAGCAGTGAAATAGGTCAGCCCCAGCATTTT
V gene: TRBV2
clone size: -
CDR3 length: 12
J gene: TRBJ1-5
D gene: -

CDR3 protein: CASSIIGGQPQHF
CDR3 DNA: TGTGCCAGTAGTATCATAGGGGGTCAGCCCCAGCATTTT
V gene: TRBV19
clone size: many
CDR3 length: 13
J gene: TRBJ1-5
D gene: -

CDR3 protein: CSAPSSQGVNYGYTF
CDR3 DNA: TGCAGTGCCCCGAGTTCGCAGGGAGTTAACTATGGCTACACCTTC
V gene: TRBV20-1
clone size: -
CDR3 length: 15
J gene: TRBJ1-2
D gene: -

CDR3 protein: CASSLVTSTHEQYF
CDR3 DNA: TGTGCCAGCAGCTTAGTAACTAGTACCCACGAGCAGTACTTC
V gene: TRBV7-2
clone size: few
CDR3 length: 14
J gene: TRBJ2-7
D gene: -

CDR3 protein: CASSFPLGMNQPQHF
CDR3 DNA: TGTGCCAGCAGTTTTCCCCTGGGGATGAATCAGCCCCAGCATTTT
V gene: TRBV12-3/TRBV12-4
clone size: few
CDR3 length: 15
J gene: TRBJ1-5
D gene: -

CDR3 protein: CASSAPQGLTDTQYF
CDR3 DNA: TGTGCCAGCAGCGCTCCACAGGGACTCACAGATACGCAGTATTTT
V gene: TRBV2
clone size: many
CDR3 length: 15
J gene: TRBJ2-3
D gene: -

CDR3 protein: CASSLAGFRNEQFF
CDR3 DNA: TGTGCCAGCAGCCTAGCCGGATTTCGGAATGAGCAGTTCTTC
V gene: TRBV5-4
clone size: -
CDR3 length: 14
J gene: TRBJ2-1
D gene: -

CDR3 protein: CASSYPLGGGSYEQYF
CDR3 DNA: TGTGCCAGCAGTTACCCCCTCGGCGGGGGCTCCTACGAGCAGTACTTC
V gene: TRBV6-5
clone size: few
CDR3 length: 16
J gene: TRBJ2-7
D gene: TRBD2

CDR3 protein: CAIGQGGSPLHF
CDR3 DNA: TGTGCCATCGGCCAGGGCGGTTCACCCCTCCACTTT
V gene: TRBV10-3
clone size: -
CDR3 length: 12
J gene: TRBJ1-6
D gene: -

CDR3 protein: CASSIPGQGSEAFF
CDR3 DNA: TGTGCCAGCAGCATACCGGGACAGGGGTCTGAAGCTTTCTTT
V gene: TRBV7-9
clone size: few
CDR3 length: 14
J gene: TRBJ1-1
D gene: TRBD1

CDR3 protein: CASSFGGASTSSNYGYTF
CDR3 DNA: TGTGCCAGCAGTTTCGGGGGGGCTTCTACTAGCTCTAACTATGGCTACACCTTC
V gene: TRBV27
clone size: few
CDR3 length: 18
J gene: TRBJ1-2
D gene: -

CDR3 protein: CASSQDRRTDAFF
CDR3 DNA: TGCGCCAGCAGCCAAGATAGGAGGACAGACGCTTTCTTT
V gene: TRBV4-3
clone size: -
CDR3 length: 13
J gene: TRBJ1-1
D gene: -

CDR3 protein: CASSSDRAFGTNEKLFF
CDR3 DNA: TGTGCCAGCAGCTCTGACAGGGCCTTTGGCACTAATGAAAAACTGTTTTTT
V gene: TRBV7-8
clone size: -
CDR3 length: 17
J gene: TRBJ1-4
D gene: TRBD1

CDR3 protein: CASSQRVPYGYTF
CDR3 DNA: TGTGCCAGCAGCCAAAGGGTTCCCTATGGCTACACCTTC
V gene: TRBV7-9
clone size: few
CDR3 length: 13
J gene: TRBJ1-2
D gene: -

CDR3 protein: CASKKTIWRNDNEQFF
CDR3 DNA: TGTGCCAGCAAAAAAACCATCTGGCGCAACGACAATGAGCAGTTCTTC
V gene: TRBV10-3
clone size: -
CDR3 length: 16
J gene: TRBJ2-1
D gene: -

CDR3 protein: CASPPTGRKDGYTF
CDR3 DNA: TGTGCCAGCCCCCCGACAGGGAGGAAGGATGGCTACACCTTC
V gene: TRBV6-1
clone size: few
CDR3 length: 14
J gene: TRBJ1-2
D gene: TRBD1

CDR3 protein: CASSLPQSGYTF
CDR3 DNA: TGTGCCAGCAGCCTCCCTCAGAGTGGCTACACCTTC
V gene: TRBV3-1
clone size: few
CDR3 length: 12
J gene: TRBJ1-2
D gene: -